This passage covers 17 T cell receptor beta chains from one sample sequenced in a study of blood T cell repertoires in COVID-19. Data came from immunoSEQ multiplex PCR; TCRdb stores just in-frame clones and leaves some out. The sample contains a few hundred thousand clones, approximately 89% of which appear only once. Sequencing was done on a sample of PBMCs or T cells enriched from blood (not recorded which). These TCRs come from a woman aged 25 to 39 who had recovered from COVID-19.

This chain connects TRBV5-6 to TRBJ1-2, with 7 bases lining up with TRBD1. The CDR3 covers 15 residues. Trimming cost V 4 bases and J 8 bases; bases outside gene matches: 14. Germline loops: CDR1 SGHDT, CDR2 YYEEEE. DNA of the CDR3: TGTGCCAGCAGCCGAATCAATCCCGGGACAGCAGGCTACACCTTC. It translates to CASSRINPGTAGYTF. The complete variable domain, with remaining parts taken from reference TRBV5-6 and TRBJ1-2, reads DAGVTQSPTHLIKTRGQQVTLRCSPKSGHDTVSWYQQALGQGPQFIFQYYEEEERQRGNFPDRFSGHQFPNYSSELNVNALLLGDSALYLCASSRINPGTAGYTFGSGTRLTVV.

CDR3 DNA sequence: TGTGCCAGCAGCTTAGCGGGAGTGAACACTGAAGCTTTCTTT. Translation: CASSLAGVNTEAFF. V usage is TRBV13 and J usage is TRBJ1-1; D is ambiguous. The CDR3 runs to 14 residues. The V and J ends lost 1 base and 0 bases respectively, with 6 bases between them. Germline assignment: CDR1 PRHDT and CDR2 FYEKMQ (reference sequence).

This sequence joins TRBV9 and TRBJ2-1, with 9 bases that match TRBD2. V lost 0 bases and J lost 2; bases outside the gene matches: 12. Germline CDR1 and CDR2: SGDLS and YYNGEE. CDR3 length: 19 residues. The CDR3 region has the DNA TGTGCCAGCAGCGTAGAAGACCTGTTGGCGGGAGGGACCTACAATGAGCAGTTCTTC. Translating it yields CASSVEDLLAGGTYNEQFF.

This clone occurred once. The chain combines TRBV7-9 with TRBJ1-2; D is unclear. Trimming took 0 bases from V and 0 from J, leaving 11 bases between them. Per germline, CDR1 SEHNR and CDR2 FQNEAQ (reference sequence). The CDR3 totals 16 residues. This CDR3 is CASSLAYVIPNYGYTF. For the CDR3, the DNA is TGTGCCAGCAGCTTAGCCTACGTCATCCCTAACTATGGCTACACCTTC.

The genes are TRBV15 and TRBJ2-2; D is undetermined. The CDR3 has 14 residues. V gave up 1 base and J gave up 6 bases, with 9 bases separating them. Per the germline V gene, CDR1 is LNHNV and CDR2 is YYDKDF (reference sequence). The CDR3 loop reads CATSRAAQAGELFF. The CDR3, as DNA: TGTGCCACCAGCAGAGCTGCCCAGGCCGGGGAGCTGTTTTTT.

The V and J genes are TRBV18 and TRBJ1-1; perhaps TRBD1 as D (5 bases). The CDR3 sequence is 16 residues long. The germline CDR1 and CDR2 sequences are KGHSH and LQKENI. The ends were cut back, 3 bases at V and 3 bases at J, with 17 bases in the middle. The CDR3 DNA sequence: TGTGCCAGCTCACCGGGGGAGGGGCGGTTGGACACTGAAGCTTTCTTT. Translating gives CASSPGEGRLDTEAFF.

The table lists this clone with a count of one. The rearrangement joins TRBV25-1 to TRBJ1-5; the D gene is possibly TRBD1 (5 bases). Germline CDR1 reads MGHDK; CDR2 reads SYGVNS. The V end lost 3 bases, the J end lost 2 bases, and 8 bases lay between the germline ends. The CDR3 has 14 amino acids. CDR3 bases: TGTGCCAGCAGTGACGTACAGGGCAATCAGCCCCAGCATTTT. It translates to CASSDVQGNQPQHF.

The V call is TRBV18, the J call TRBJ1-2; D perhaps matches TRBD1 (5 bases). Trimming removed 2 bases at V and 4 bases at J, with 14 bases between. This CDR3 contains 15 residues. Germline CDR1 and CDR2: KGHSH and LQKENI. DNA for the CDR3: TGTGCCAGCTCACCATTCCAGGGTAGGACCTATGGCTACACCTTC. Its protein product is CASSPFQGRTYGYTF.

This clone was seen only once. The chain combines TRBV27 with TRBJ1-2, with TRBD1 identical over 8 bases. The CDR3 loop spans 15 amino acids. Trimming at V came to 5 bases and at J to 8 bases, leaving 13 bases not matched to a gene. Germline values: CDR1 MNHEY, CDR2 SMNVEV (reference sequence). DNA of the CDR3: TGTGCCAGCAGTCAGAAGACAGGGGTCCTGGGCGGCTACACCTTC. Translating gives CASSQKTGVLGGYTF.

This clone was recorded a few times. The chain combines TRBV6-4 with TRBJ2-1, with 7 bases aligning to TRBD2. The junction had 3 bases not matched to a gene; V was cut back by 4 bases and J by 0 bases. The germline V gene encodes CDR1 MRHNA and CDR2 SNTAGT. The CDR3 is made up of 15 amino acids. In DNA form, the CDR3 reads TGTGCCAGCAGTGTTGCGGGAGCCTCCTACAATGAGCAGTTCTTC. Its translation is CASSVAGASYNEQFF.

The chain is built from TRBV9 and TRBJ2-1; D may be TRBD2 (6 bases). The CDR3 totals 17 residues. V lost 2 bases and J lost 0, with 15 bases in between. From germline, CDR1 is SGDLS and CDR2 YYNGEE. This CDR3 reads CASSVSLASSSYNEQFF. The CDR3 nucleotides read TGTGCCAGCAGCGTGAGCCTAGCGTCGAGCTCCTACAATGAGCAGTTCTTC. Using reference TRBV9 and TRBJ2-1 for the parts outside the CDR3, the full variable domain is DSGVTQTPKHLITATGQRVTLRCSPRSGDLSVYWYQQSLDQGLQFLIQYYNGEERAKGNILERFSAQQFPDLHSELNLSSLELGDSALYFCASSVSLASSSYNEQFFGPGTRLTVL.

V usage is TRBV11-2 and J usage is TRBJ2-7; D gene unclear. Trimming removed 5 bases from V and 5 bases from J, with 13 bases in between. The CDR3 covers 13 residues. Per germline, CDR1 SGHAT and CDR2 FQNNGV. The CDR3: CASSPQGVDEQYF. The CDR3 DNA reads TGTGCCAGCAGCCCACAAGGAGTTGACGAGCAGTACTTC.

The chain has TRBV10-1 and TRBJ1-1, with 8 bases lining up with TRBD1. CDR1 is WNHNN and CDR2 is SYGVQD in the germline V gene (reference sequence). J gave up 3 bases and V 4 bases, and 7 bases lay outside the gene matches. The CDR3 is 15 amino acids. CDR3 nucleotides: TGCGCCAGCAGTGGACCACAGGGGGTCCACACTGAAGCTTTCTTT. This sequence encodes CASSGPQGVHTEAFF.

J is TRBJ2-7 and V is TRBV6-1; 8 bases agree with TRBD1. Germline V gives CDR1 MNHNS, CDR2 SASEGT. J was trimmed by 5 bases and V by 5 bases; bases with no gene match: 8. The CDR3 runs to 14 residues. In nucleotides, the CDR3 is TGTGCCAGCAGTCCCGGGACAGGAAGGCACGAGCAGTACTTC. Its translation: CASSPGTGRHEQYF.

This clone was counted a single time. The gene calls are TRBV6-5 and TRBJ2-3; TRBD2 matches at 10 bases. V was clipped by 8 bases and J by 5 bases; unmatched bases: 10. The CDR3 loop spans 15 amino acids. Germline CDR1 and CDR2: MNHEY and SVGAGI. The CDR3 DNA reads TGTGCCAGCTCGAAGTTAGCGGGAGGTGAAGATACGCAGTATTTT. Protein product: CASSKLAGGEDTQYF.

J is TRBJ1-2 and V is TRBV3-1 (or the pseudogene TRBV3-2), with TRBD1 matching over 8 bases. The CDR3 has 14 residues. Germline trimming cut 3 bases from V and 8 bases from J; bases unmatched to any gene: 8. The germline V gene encodes CDR1 LGHDT and CDR2 YNNKEL (reference sequence). CDR3 in amino acids: CASSHYVGQGGYTF. CDR3 DNA: TGTGCCAGCAGCCATTACGTTGGACAGGGCGGCTACACCTTC.

DNA for the CDR3: TGTGCCAGCACCAACTGGGGCGCGAGTGAAAAACTGTTTTTT. Translated: CASTNWGASEKLFF. V gene TRBV27 combines with J gene TRBJ1-4, with D possibly matching TRBD1 (5 bases). From germline, CDR1 is MNHEY and CDR2 SMNVEV (reference sequence). V lost 7 bases and J 7 bases, leaving 16 bases between the germline ends. There are 14 residues in the CDR3.